This T cell receptor beta chain emerged from a study of cytomegalovirus exposure and HLA in healthy donors. Primers for the PCR totalled 60 Vbeta and 13 Jbeta. The data were produced by immunoSEQ multiplex PCR, yet TCRdb's version contains in-frame clones alone and is incomplete. The sample lists some 130,000 clones; 60% to 80% were seen once. Germline V lookup: CDR1 SGDLS, CDR2 YYNGEE. The CDR3 spans 14 residues. The V gene lost 6 bases and the J gene lost 0 bases, with 12 bases spanning the gap. The clonotype originates from a male donor in good health and CMV-seronegative. The chain links TRBV9 to TRBJ2-5; TRBD2 is a possible D gene (5 bases). The specimen sequenced was PBMCs. As DNA, the CDR3 is TGTGCCAGCACCCCCGGCGGGTACCAAGAGACCCAGTACTTC. Translating gives CASTPGGYQETQYF. The variable domain in full, completed from reference TRBV9 and TRBJ2-5, reads DSGVTQTPKHLITATGQRVTLRCSPRSGDLSVYWYQQSLDQGLQFLIQYYNGEERAKGNILERFSAQQFPDLHSELNLSSLELGDSALYFCASTPGGYQETQYFGPGTRLLVL.